This record looks at one T cell receptor (beta chain) sequence and its context. No antigen is known for it. The sample is drawn from a study of cytomegalovirus exposure and HLA in healthy donors. General study points: Overall, approximately 150 TCR beta chains were annotated as cytomegalovirus-associated. Immune exposure was documented only through CMV serostatus. After further analysis at a later stage, 16,951 TCR beta sequences were associated with HLA alleles at 0.05 false discovery rate. Presence/absence analyses treated sequencing depth as roughly uniform across donors.

Losses at the gene ends were 3 bases for V and 2 bases for J; bases not matched to a gene: 7. The CDR3 spans 15 residues. Germline V CDR1 and CDR2: MNHEY, SMNVEV (reference sequence). PCR primers comprised 60 Vbeta and 13 Jbeta primers. Method: immunoSEQ multiplex PCR; TCRdb's copy keeps in-frame clones and lacks some. This table has roughly 90,000 clones, approximately 90% appearing once. The sequence derives from a man between 18 and 29 years old in good health and CMV-seronegative. This chain links TRBV27 with TRBJ2-7; 7 bases are shared with TRBD1. The sequenced sample was PBMCs. For the CDR3, the DNA is TGTGCCAGCAGTTTCTTCCCGGACAGGACCTACGAGCAGTACTTC. Encoded protein: CASSFFPDRTYEQYF.